The next 18 T cell receptor beta chains were all read from a single sample in a study of T cell repertoires in cytomegalovirus infection. TCRdb recomputed calls from the reads with MiXCR, one row per CDR3 protein. Of around 800,000 distinct CDR3 sequences listed, about 30% are singletons. Antigens of these TCRs are unknown. The specimen was cultured CD8+ T cells from PBMCs, collected from culture after CMV antigen stimulation. These receptors came from a human donor in good health (CMV status not recorded). Some clones in this sample may be carry-over from other donors' samples.

The chain links TRBV6-2 or TRBV6-3 to TRBJ1-5; TRBD1 matches at 8 bases. The V and J ends lost 8 bases and 6 bases, in that order; junction bases with no gene match: 9. The CDR3 is made up of 14 amino acids. CDR1 is MNHEY and CDR2 is SVGEGT in the germline V gene. The CDR3 nucleotides read TGTGCCAGCGCGAAGACAGGGGATTTTCAGCCCCAGCATTTT. Translation gives CASAKTGDFQPQHF.

This clonotype was seen a few times. The chain has TRBV7-6 and TRBJ2-2, with 8 bases identical to TRBD2. Unmatched junction bases numbered 5, after V lost 4 bases and J lost 4 bases. Germline CDR1 SGHVS, CDR2 FNYEAQ. This CDR3 spans 15 amino acids. The CDR3 reads CASSSSGGGTGELFF. DNA for the CDR3: TGTGCCAGCAGCTCCAGCGGGGGAGGCACCGGGGAGCTGTTTTTT.

In its sample, this clonotype was seen a few times. The V and J genes are TRBV6-2 or TRBV6-3 and TRBJ1-5, with D hard to call. V lost 0 bases, J lost 8 bases, and 14 bases lay in between. Per the germline V gene, CDR1 is MNHEY and CDR2 is SVGEGT. This CDR3 is 15 amino acids long. The CDR3 loop reads CASSYSGKGRKPQHF. In DNA form, the CDR3 reads TGTGCCAGCAGTTACTCGGGAAAGGGCAGGAAGCCCCAGCATTTT.

This clonotype was counted at least ten times. V usage is TRBV10-3 and J usage is TRBJ1-1; D is undetermined. V was pared by 3 bases and J by 0 bases, with 8 bases between. The CDR3 spans 14 residues. Per germline, CDR1 ENHRY and CDR2 SYGVKD. The CDR3 spells CAISDLRLNTEAFF. The DNA for the CDR3 is TGTGCCATCAGTGATTTGAGACTGAACACTGAAGCTTTCTTT.

This clonotype has ten or more counts. This chain uses TRBV7-9 with TRBJ1-2, with D possibly TRBD1 on 5 matching bases. Per the germline V gene, CDR1 is SEHNR and CDR2 is FQNEAQ (reference sequence). Trimming removed 5 bases at V and 4 bases at J, with 11 bases between. There are 13 residues in the CDR3. CDR3 amino acids: CASSEPGFYGYTF. The CDR3 nucleotides are TGTGCCAGCAGCGAACCAGGGTTCTATGGCTACACCTTC.

The chain is built from TRBV11-1 and TRBJ1-2, with TRBD1 matching over 8 bases. Germline CDR1 reads SGHAT; CDR2 reads FQDESV (reference sequence). This CDR3 has 15 amino acids. Trimming at V came to 6 bases and at J to 9 bases, leaving 15 bases not matched to a gene. Written as DNA, the CDR3 is TGTGCCAGCAGTTCTCGTGGACAGGGTCTATTAAGCTACACCTTC. Its protein product is CASSSRGQGLLSYTF. Filled out from reference TRBV11-1 and TRBJ1-2, the complete variable domain reads EAEVAQSPRYKITEKSQAVAFWCDPISGHATLYWYRQILGQGPELLVQFQDESVVDDSQLPKDRFSAERLKGVDSTLKIQPAELGDSAMYLCASSSRGQGLLSYTFGSGTRLTVV.

The rearrangement joins TRBV6-6 to TRBJ1-1; D gene unclear. V lost 8 bases to trimming and J lost 4 bases, with 5 bases between them. Germline assignment: CDR1 MNHNY and CDR2 SVGAGI (reference sequence). This CDR3 spans 10 amino acids. The CDR3 loop reads CASFSTEAFF. DNA for the CDR3: TGTGCCAGCTTCAGCACTGAAGCTTTCTTT.

Concerning this clonotype: Since no conserved phenylalanine or tryptophan closes the CDR3, a read error is the likely cause. The chain uses TRBV12-3 or TRBV12-4 and TRBJ2-3; 12 bases fit TRBD2. V lost 6 bases, J lost 5 bases, and 6 bases stayed unmatched. The CDR3 has 15 residues. The CDR3 sequence is CASSPSGGAKDTQYV. CDR3 DNA: TGTGCCAGCAGCCCTAGCGGGGGGGCCAAAGATACGCAGTATGTT.

This clonotype was picked up a small number of times. V gene TRBV4-1 combines with J gene TRBJ2-7, with D perhaps TRBD2 (7 bases). From germline, CDR1 is MGHRA and CDR2 YSYEKL. The CDR3 loop spans 15 amino acids. Trimming took off 1 base at V and 3 bases at J, with 13 bases between the two ends. In DNA form, the CDR3 reads TGCGCCAGCAGCCAAGGGTGGGGGGGCATCTACGAGCAGTACTTC. Its translation: CASSQGWGGIYEQYF.

V usage is TRBV6-2 or TRBV6-3 and J usage is TRBJ1-1, with D maybe TRBD1 (5 bases). Trimming pared 4 bases from V and 0 bases from J, leaving 12 bases between. Germline assignment: CDR1 MNHEY and CDR2 SVGEGT. CDR3 length: 15 residues. The CDR3 coding sequence is TGTGCCAGCAGTTGGACACCAATCATGAACACTGAAGCTTTCTTT. It is translated as CASSWTPIMNTEAFF.

V and J are TRBV7-4 and TRBJ2-2, with D uncertain. The CDR3 has 14 amino acids. The V gene lost 0 bases and the J gene lost 9 bases, with 11 bases spanning the gap. Germline V CDR1 and CDR2: SGHVT, SQSDAQ. CDR3 nucleotides: TGTGCCAGCAGCTTAGCCAGGTTCCCGAGGGAGCTGTTTTTT. This translates into CASSLARFPRELFF.

This clonotype was seen only a few times. V and J are TRBV12-3 or TRBV12-4 and TRBJ2-2; 8 positions match TRBD2. V lost 7 bases to trimming and J lost 7 bases; unmatched junction nucleotides: 8. CDR3 length equals 14 residues. The DNA of the CDR3 is TGTGCCAGCATAGGCGGGGGGCTGATCGGGGAGCTGTTTTTT. Translation gives CASIGGGLIGELFF.

To note about this clonotype: This may be a read error: a much more frequent sequence differs by one nucleotide. The chain employs TRBV7-3 and TRBJ1-2; D possibly corresponds to TRBD1 (5 bases). From germline, CDR1 is SGHTA and CDR2 FQGTGA. CDR3 length equals 16 residues. The CDR3 reads CACSSTPGTGTYGYTF. CDR3 bases: TGTGCCTGCAGCTCTACCCCCGGGACGGGGACCTATGGCTACACCTTC.

The chain uses TRBV6-2 or TRBV6-3 and TRBJ2-1; perhaps TRBD1 as D (6 bases). The CDR3 runs 15 residues. Trimming left V 5 bases short and J 9 bases short, with 20 bases between. Germline-derived CDR1 and CDR2 are MNHEY and SVGEGT. The CDR3 loop is CASSGGQPTWSEQFF. The CDR3, as DNA: TGTGCCAGCAGTGGCGGACAGCCGACTTGGAGTGAGCAGTTCTTC.

The chain joins TRBV27 to TRBJ2-3; 12 nucleotides match TRBD2. V lost 5 bases to trimming and J lost 1 base; unmatched junction nucleotides: 4. Looked up from germline, CDR1 is MNHEY and CDR2 is SMNVEV (reference sequence). This CDR3 spans 16 amino acids. This CDR3 reads CASSPASGGGTDTQYF. The CDR3 bases are TGTGCCAGCAGTCCCGCTAGCGGGGGGGGCACAGATACGCAGTATTTT.

A few counts support this clonotype. V gene TRBV18 combines with J gene TRBJ2-3, with TRBD1 identical over 9 bases. V trimming: 6 bases; J trimming: 4 bases; junction bases outside the gene matches: 8. The germline V gene encodes CDR1 KGHSH and CDR2 LQKENI. The CDR3 length is 15 residues. The CDR3 spells CASSQGTGRSDTQYF. CDR3 nucleotide sequence: TGTGCCAGCTCGCAAGGGACAGGGAGATCAGATACGCAGTATTTT.

This clonotype came up a few times. This chain connects TRBV12-3 or TRBV12-4 to TRBJ1-3; 9 bases match TRBD1. The CDR3 extends over 19 amino acids. The ends lost 7 bases at V and 0 bases at J; junction bases unmatched: 16. CDR3 region: CASTLQGARREPSGNTIYF. CDR3 in DNA: TGTGCCAGCACCCTACAGGGGGCGCGGAGGGAACCCTCTGGAAACACCATATATTTT.

At least ten counts were recorded for this clonotype. This chain connects TRBV7-2 to TRBJ1-5, with 7 positions matching TRBD1. Germline values: CDR1 SGHTA, CDR2 FQGNSA. The CDR3 is made up of 15 amino acids. Unmatched junction bases numbered 7, after V lost 4 bases and J lost 4 bases. CDR3 sequence (DNA): TGTGCCAGCAGCTCCCAGGGGGGCGGTAATCAGCCCCAGCATTTT. This gives the protein CASSSQGGGNQPQHF.